This T cell receptor (beta chain) was obtained from a study of response to subunit inactivated influenza vaccine. V was shortened by 5 bases and J by 9 bases, with 17 bases between the two germline ends. The length of the CDR3 is 14 residues. Germline V CDR1 and CDR2: SEHNR, FQNEAQ (reference sequence). Study observations and caveats: That few new T cells are recruited by each seasonal influenza vaccination was the authors' suggestion.

From the RT-PCR reads, TCRdb called clonotypes with MiXCR, one entry per CDR3 protein. The profile shows roughly 190,000 distinct CDR3 sequences, approximately 15% of them singletons. This clonotype showed up many times. Its antigen is as yet unknown. The sequence came from a man aged 50-60 years who received an inactivated influenza vaccine. The input for sequencing was CD8+ T cells sorted from PBMCs, taken around 5 days after vaccination. This chain uses TRBV7-9 with TRBJ2-4; TRBD1 might be the D (5 bases). For the CDR3, the DNA is TGTGCCAGCAGCCCATCAGGGAATCCCTCCATTCAGTACTTC. It encodes CASSPSGNPSIQYF.